By its share, the clone carrying this TCR beta chain is medium-sized. Its cognate antigen is unknown. This sample was taken from a study of spatial heterogeneity in lung cancer. Overall study context: Combinations of a unique TCR and a UMI were tallied in raw reads, and on average each appeared more than ten times.

Germline loops: CDR1 DFQATT, CDR2 SNEGSKA (reference sequence). V lost 1 base, J lost 6 bases, and 7 bases lay in between. CDR3 length equals 12 residues. MiXCR, applied by TCRdb to the 5' RACE reads, yields one record per CDR3 protein. This sample has 3,500 to 4,000 distinct CDR3 sequences, with 4.9% found just once. The time point: sample taken at primary tumor resection. The authors sequenced whole RNA from tumor, nontumor lung or frozen PBMC without sorting. Study-level findings and limits: The study found that expanded intratumoral alpha and beta TCR counts tracked tumor mutation counts.

Material: lung tumor tissue, obtained at surgery. This chain links TRBV20-1 with TRBJ2-1, with D possibly being TRBD1 (5 bases). The sequence was collected from a female donor with early-stage non-small cell lung cancer. CDR3 nucleotide sequence: TGCAGTGCTAGAGTCCAGGGCAATGAGCAGTTCTTC. It specifies CSARVQGNEQFF.